Many counts were recorded for the clone carrying this TCR beta chain. The ends lost 2 bases at V and 0 bases at J; junction bases unmatched: 12. The CDR3 consists of 18 residues. Germline CDR1 is DFQATT and CDR2 is SNEGSKA (reference sequence). The sample belongs to a study of identical twins. TCRdb reanalysed the 5' RACE reads using MiXCR and keeps one entry per CDR3 protein. The table lists about 690,000 distinct CDR3 sequences, around 20% of them singletons. These data also formed part of another study, on T cells expressing NK-cell markers.

Sequencing was performed on PBMCs. The rearrangement links TRBV20-1 to TRBJ1-5; 8 nucleotides line up with TRBD1. The receptor's source is a woman under 30 in good health. CDR3 sequence (DNA): TGCAGTGCTAGACGAAGGACAGGGCTCGCATTTAGCAATCAGCCCCAGCATTTT. Residues: CSARRRTGLAFSNQPQHF.